A selection of T cell receptor beta chains follows, all from one sample in a study of blood T cell repertoires in COVID-19. Data came from immunoSEQ multiplex PCR; TCRdb stores just in-frame clones and leaves some out. The table includes about 280,000 clones, 85% detected once. Sequenced input: peripheral blood. The receptors originated from a man aged 50 to 60 with active or convalescent COVID-19. Both conserved end residues are part of each CDR3. The D gene is left open where the match is weak. A row's size may be missing; if present it is once, few, many or a size class.

TRBV5-3	.	.	TRBJ1-5	CVRSLGWTVNQPQHF	TGTGTCAGAAGCCTGGGTTGGACAGTCAATCAGCCCCAGCATTTT
TRBV24-1	.	.	TRBJ1-1	CATSAGIPWAEAFF	TGTGCCACCAGTGCAGGGATACCCTGGGCTGAAGCTTTCTTT
TRBV30	few	.	TRBJ2-7	CAWSVRDEQYF	TGTGCCTGGAGTGTACGGGACGAGCAGTACTTC
TRBV15	.	TRBD1	TRBJ1-4	CATSRVTGATNEKLFF	TGTGCCACCAGCAGGGTGACAGGGGCAACTAATGAAAAACTGTTTTTT
TRBV25-1	.	.	TRBJ2-7	CASSGGSYEQYF	TGTGCCAGCTCCGGGGGCTCCTACGAGCAGTACTTC
TRBV6-1	.	.	TRBJ1-1	CASSEESEAFF	TGTGCCAGCAGTGAAGAGAGTGAAGCTTTCTTT
TRBV19	.	.	TRBJ2-2	CASTPLQGVTGELFF	TGTGCCAGTACCCCTCTACAGGGCGTCACCGGGGAGCTGTTTTTT
TRBV30	few	.	TRBJ2-5	CAWQRTQGFYETQYF	TGTGCCTGGCAACGGACTCAGGGGTTTTATGAGACCCAGTACTTC
TRBV4-2	.	.	TRBJ2-1	CASSHGVSSRDEQFF	TGTGCCAGCAGCCACGGGGTCTCGTCTCGGGATGAGCAGTTCTTC
TRBV18	once	TRBD1	TRBJ1-2	CASSLRQGEDYGYTF	TGTGCCAGCTCACTTCGACAGGGAGAGGACTATGGCTACACCTTC
TRBV6-5	.	TRBD1	TRBJ1-2	CASFPDRNYGYTF	TGTGCCAGCTTTCCGGACAGGAACTATGGCTACACCTTC
TRBV18	.	TRBD1	TRBJ2-3	CASSRTGTGGADTQYF	TGTGCCAGCTCCCGCACCGGGACAGGGGGCGCAGATACGCAGTATTTT
TRBV5-6	few	TRBD2	TRBJ2-7	CASSYSGTYEQYF	TGTGCCAGCAGCTACAGCGGGACCTACGAGCAGTACTTC
TRBV28	.	TRBD2	TRBJ2-1	CASSASGRSLNEQFF	TGTGCCAGCAGTGCGAGCGGGAGGTCCCTCAATGAGCAGTTCTTC
TRBV7-2	once	.	TRBJ2-1	CASSLTRLDEQFF	TGTGCCAGCAGCTTAACGCGGCTCGATGAGCAGTTCTTC
TRBV5-6	.	TRBD1	TRBJ1-2	CASSLVTGTGGYGYTF	TGTGCCAGCAGCTTGGTAACAGGGACAGGGGGCTACGGCTACACCTTC
TRBV6-6	.	.	TRBJ2-3	CASSSPARGRETQYF	TGTGCCAGCAGTTCCCCCGCCAGGGGGCGGGAGACGCAGTATTTT
TRBV19	.	.	TRBJ1-2	CASSHQGYLRDYGYTF	TGTGCCAGTAGCCACCAGGGATACCTTAGGGACTATGGCTACACCTTC
TRBV6-5	.	.	TRBJ1-3	CASSWDNSGNTIYF	TGTGCCAGCAGCTGGGACAACTCTGGAAACACCATATATTTT
TRBV12-5	few	TRBD1	TRBJ2-1	CASGPGTGTYNEQFF	TGTGCTAGTGGGCCCGGGACAGGGACCTACAATGAGCAGTTCTTC
TRBV23-1	.	.	TRBJ1-1	CASSQLSQGGTEAFF	TGCGCCAGCAGTCAATTATCACAGGGTGGGACTGAAGCTTTCTTT
TRBV2	.	.	TRBJ2-7	CASSPPDSAYEQYF	TGTGCCAGCAGCCCCCCGGACAGCGCCTACGAGCAGTACTTC
TRBV9	.	.	TRBJ1-2	CASSVARGYTF	TGTGCCAGCAGCGTAGCTAGGGGCTACACCTTC
TRBV24-1	.	.	TRBJ1-4	CATSDSLKKLFF	TGTGCCACCAGTGATTCACTAAAAAAACTGTTTTTT
TRBV5-1	.	.	TRBJ2-1	CASSLGGPYNEQFF	TGCGCCAGCAGCCTCGGAGGGCCCTACAATGAGCAGTTCTTC
TRBV28	.	.	TRBJ2-7	CASSTPTLTDPSSYEQYF	TGTGCCAGCAGTACGCCCACCTTAACCGATCCTAGCTCCTACGAGCAGTACTTC
TRBV6-5	.	.	TRBJ1-4	CASSYRRATNEKLFF	TGTGCCAGCAGTTATCGGAGGGCAACTAATGAAAAACTGTTTTTT
TRBV9	.	TRBD1	TRBJ1-3	CASSPGQAPPLIYF	TGTGCCAGCAGCCCAGGACAGGCTCCTCCACTCATATATTTT
TRBV6-5	few	.	TRBJ2-4	CASRGRAKNIQYF	TGTGCCAGCAGGGGCCGAGCCAAAAACATTCAGTACTTC
TRBV7-2	.	.	TRBJ2-5	CASSWQETQYF	TGTGCCAGCAGCTGGCAGGAGACCCAGTACTTC
TRBV28	.	.	TRBJ1-2	CASSFRPYGYTF	TGTGCCAGCAGTTTTCGTCCCTATGGCTACACCTTC
TRBV4-3	.	TRBD1	TRBJ2-7	CASSEGARSYEQYF	TGCGCCAGCTCAGAGGGGGCGAGATCCTACGAGCAGTACTTC
TRBV13	.	.	TRBJ2-1	CASSLRPQGPYNEQFF	TGTGCCAGCAGCTTACGCCCACAGGGCCCCTACAATGAGCAGTTCTTC
TRBV3-1/TRBV3-2	many	TRBD2	TRBJ2-1	CASSQDLSPGGLGRNEQFF	TGTGCCAGCAGCCAAGATTTATCTCCGGGAGGGCTAGGCCGTAATGAGCAGTTCTTC
TRBV2	.	TRBD1	TRBJ2-1	CASMGQRTYNEQFF	TGTGCCAGCATGGGACAGAGGACCTACAATGAGCAGTTCTTC
TRBV9	.	.	TRBJ2-7	CASSVTWAGYEQYF	TGTGCCAGCAGCGTCACCTGGGCGGGCTACGAGCAGTACTTC
TRBV2	.	TRBD2	TRBJ2-1	CASSITGREGNNEQFF	TGTGCCAGCAGCATTACTGGGCGGGAGGGGAACAATGAGCAGTTCTTC
TRBV5-1	.	TRBD2	TRBJ2-2	CASTRSGERTGELFF	TGCGCCAGCACACGCAGCGGGGAGCGCACCGGGGAGCTGTTTTTT
TRBV5-1	.	.	TRBJ2-7	CASRAPGVPLEQYF	TGCGCCAGCAGGGCCCCGGGAGTCCCGCTCGAGCAGTACTTC
TRBV25-1	.	.	TRBJ1-1	CASSGAGNTEAFF	TGTGCCAGCAGTGGGGCGGGGAACACTGAAGCTTTCTTT
TRBV5-4	.	TRBD2	TRBJ2-3	CASSLDGRTSGRLGTDTQYF	TGTGCCAGCAGCTTGGACGGTAGGACTAGCGGGAGACTCGGCACAGATACGCAGTATTTT
TRBV3-1/TRBV3-2	few	TRBD2	TRBJ2-2	CASSHWTSGSKGTGELFF	TGTGCCAGCAGCCACTGGACTAGCGGGAGTAAGGGCACCGGGGAGCTGTTTTTT
TRBV5-1	.	.	TRBJ1-5	CASSFGENQPQHF	TGCGCCAGCAGCTTCGGGGAGAATCAGCCCCAGCATTTT
TRBV6-6	.	.	TRBJ1-2	CASSYSPGGDYGYTF	TGTGCCAGCAGTTACTCGCCCGGGGGTGACTATGGCTACACCTTC
TRBV5-1	.	.	TRBJ1-1	CASSSHRDTEAFF	TGCGCCAGCAGCTCGCATCGGGACACTGAAGCTTTCTTT
TRBV5-5	.	.	TRBJ2-7	CASSLVVGGGYEQYF	TGTGCCAGCAGCTTGGTTGTTGGTGGGGGGTACGAGCAGTACTTC
TRBV10-1	.	.	TRBJ2-7	CASTLGQGPTYEQYF	TGCGCCAGCACCTTGGGGCAGGGGCCGACCTACGAGCAGTACTTC
TRBV30	.	TRBD2	TRBJ2-5	CAWNTGLAGGVETQYF	TGTGCCTGGAATACAGGCCTAGCGGGAGGAGTAGAGACCCAGTACTTC